Below are 29 T cell receptor beta chains sequenced from a single sample in a study of beta chain features in type 1 diabetes. Their recognized antigens are unknown. General observations from the study: Shorter TCRB CDR3s, moderately but significantly so, marked every one of the four CD4+ subsets in Type 1 diabetes patients.

The authors reverse transcribed all of the isolated RNA, so sequencing captured expressed TCRB transcripts. Sequencing used immunoSEQ multiplex PCR; TCRdb keeps in-frame clones, though not all of them. This table holds roughly 350,000 clones, roughly a tenth found once. The sample consisted of central memory CD4+ T cells from blood. These receptors all come from a man aged 30 to 39 with type 1 diabetes.

This chain's CDR3 is CASSYSGSDGHNEQFF. The CDR3 DNA reads TGTGCCAGCAGTTACTCAGGCTCGGACGGGCACAATGAGCAGTTCTTC. This chain uses TRBV6-6 with TRBJ2-1; D gene ambiguous. Germline-derived CDR1 and CDR2 are MNHNY and SVGAGI (reference sequence). V lost 0 bases and J 5 bases, leaving 14 bases between the germline ends. The CDR3 totals 16 residues.

This clone appeared a few times. J is TRBJ1-2 and V is TRBV4-1; no firm D call. Trimming took off 3 bases at V and 7 bases at J, with 9 bases between the two ends. There are 12 residues in the CDR3. CDR1 is MGHRA and CDR2 is YSYEKL in the germline V gene. The CDR3 region is CASSQERIGYTF. As DNA, the CDR3 is TGCGCCAGCAGCCAGGAGAGGATTGGCTACACCTTC.

This clone has a handful of counts. This chain connects TRBV28 to TRBJ2-5; 7 bases align to TRBD1. The CDR3 consists of 15 residues. V lost 6 bases, J lost 5 bases, and 12 bases stayed unmatched. Germline CDR1 reads MDHEN; CDR2 reads SYDVKM. CDR3 DNA sequence: TGTGCCAGCAGACCCACGCAGGGGGTTGGCGAGACCCAGTACTTC. It encodes CASRPTQGVGETQYF.

This clone was seen a few times. The chain recombines TRBV28 with TRBJ1-1; maybe TRBD1 (5 bases). Deletions cut 7 bases from V and 0 bases from J, with 12 bases between. CDR1 and CDR2 (germline): MDHEN, SYDVKM. The CDR3 covers 14 residues. The CDR3 spells CASTMGTVNTEAFF. The CDR3 DNA reads TGTGCCAGCACAATGGGGACGGTGAACACTGAAGCTTTCTTT. Looking up the rest from reference TRBV28 and TRBJ1-1 gives the full variable domain: DVKVTQSSRYLVKRTGEKVFLECVQDMDHENMFWYRQDPGLGLRLIYFSYDVKMKEKGDIPEGYSVSREKKERFSLILESASTNQTSMYLCASTMGTVNTEAFFGQGTRLTVV.

This clone came up a few times. V and J are TRBV9 and TRBJ2-1; the D is unclear. This CDR3 spans 13 amino acids. Trimming took off 4 bases at V and 9 bases at J, with 14 bases between the two ends. Germline V gene lookup returns CDR1 SGDLS and CDR2 YYNGEE. The CDR3: CASSPGPRREQFF. CDR3 nucleotides: TGTGCCAGCAGCCCCGGGCCCCGTCGTGAGCAGTTCTTC.

This clone was seen a handful of times. This rearrangement joins TRBV7-6 to TRBJ2-6; D is unresolved. Deletions cut 5 bases from V and 4 bases from J, with 6 bases between. Per the germline V gene, CDR1 is SGHVS and CDR2 is FNYEAQ. The CDR3 loop spans 13 amino acids. CDR3 residues: CASSLFGANVLTF. The DNA for the CDR3 is TGTGCCAGCAGCCTGTTCGGGGCCAACGTCCTGACTTTC.

The table lists this clone with a few counts. A much larger clone lies one base from this, so it may be a read error. The CDR3: CASSLANYGYTF. CDR3 bases: TGTGCCAGCAGCTTAGCCAACTATGGCTACACCTTC. The V and J genes are TRBV7-2 and TRBJ1-2; the D is unclear. Trimming shortened V by 0 bases and J by 2 bases, and 1 base separated the two germline ends. CDR1 and CDR2 (germline): SGHTA, FQGNSA. CDR3 size: 12 residues.

In this sample, this clone turned up a few times. This chain links TRBV29-1 with TRBJ2-3; 8 bases fit TRBD2. Germline CDR1 and CDR2: SQVTM and ANQGSEA. With 6 bases clipped from V and 1 base from J, the junction kept 9 bases outside the gene matches. The CDR3 consists of 15 residues. This CDR3 reads CSVETQAGGTDTQYF. The CDR3, as DNA: TGCAGCGTCGAAACTCAAGCGGGAGGCACAGATACGCAGTATTTT.

V usage is TRBV7-2 and J usage is TRBJ2-7, with TRBD2 matching over 12 bases. Germline values: CDR1 SGHTA, CDR2 FQGNSA. CDR3 length: 14 amino acids. The junction had 3 bases not matched to a gene; V was cut back by 5 bases and J by 4 bases. The CDR3, as DNA: TGTGCCAGCAGCAGACTAGCGGGAGCGTACGAGCAGTACTTC. Translation: CASSRLAGAYEQYF.

This clone has ten or more counts. The chain couples TRBV19 to TRBJ1-1, with a possible D match to TRBD1 (5 bases). CDR1 LNHDA and CDR2 SQIVND come from the germline V gene (reference sequence). Trimming removed 5 bases from V and 4 bases from J, with 23 bases in between. CDR3 length equals 17 residues. In DNA, the CDR3 is TGTGCCAGTAGTGTGAGGCTATTGGGGCACGAGGGCACTGAAGCTTTCTTT. This codes for CASSVRLLGHEGTEAFF.

This chain joins TRBV25-1 and TRBJ2-2, with D hard to call. The germline V and J ends were trimmed by 6 bases and 5 bases, with 10 bases remaining between them. This CDR3 is built from 13 residues. Germline CDR1 reads MGHDK; CDR2 reads SYGVNS. CDR3 loop: CASRLRVTGELFF. CDR3 bases: TGTGCCAGCAGATTGAGAGTAACCGGGGAGCTGTTTTTT.

This clone was observed a handful of times. The gene calls are TRBV6-5 and TRBJ2-1; D is ambiguous. Trimming left V 0 bases short and J 12 bases short, with 9 bases between. This CDR3 has 12 amino acids. Germline V gives CDR1 MNHEY, CDR2 SVGAGI. Written as DNA, the CDR3 is TGTGCCAGCAGTTACTCGGTTAGTACGCAGTTCTTC. Translation gives CASSYSVSTQFF.

Only a few counts were recorded for this clone. This chain uses TRBV14 with TRBJ2-3; a possible D gene is TRBD2 (6 bases). This CDR3 is built from 16 residues. Germline CDR1 and CDR2: SGHDN and FVKESK. Trimming removed 2 bases at V and 1 base at J, with 13 bases between. The CDR3 bases are TGTGCCAGCAGCCAAAGTTACGGCGGGGGCACAGATACGCAGTATTTT. It codes for CASSQSYGGGTDTQYF.

The V call is TRBV6-1, the J call TRBJ2-6; D unresolved. The V gene's germline CDR1 is MNHNS and CDR2 SASEGT. The CDR3 consists of 14 residues. V was trimmed by 7 bases and J by 0 bases, leaving 7 bases between them. CDR3 in amino acids: CASTFFSGANVLTF. For the CDR3, the DNA is TGTGCCAGCACCTTTTTCTCTGGGGCCAACGTCCTGACTTTC.

This clone came up a few times. The chain employs TRBV6-1 and TRBJ1-1; weak D call: TRBD1 (6 bases). The CDR3 extends over 14 amino acids. V was shortened by 5 bases and J by 3 bases, with 13 bases between the two germline ends. Germline CDR1 is MNHNS and CDR2 is SASEGT. CDR3 sequence reads: CASSSVTGYTEAFF. CDR3 DNA sequence: TGTGCCAGCAGTTCAGTAACAGGGTACACTGAAGCTTTCTTT.

The chain is built from TRBV9 and TRBJ2-7; unclear D gene. V was trimmed by 0 bases and J by 2 bases, leaving 15 bases between them. The CDR3 extends over 16 amino acids. Germline V gene sequence: CDR1 SGDLS, CDR2 YYNGEE. The CDR3 coding sequence is TGTGCCAGCAGCGTAGGTGGCGACGGTCTGGCCTACGAGCAGTACTTC. This sequence encodes CASSVGGDGLAYEQYF.

The CDR3 sequence: CASSQALENERQFF. Written as DNA, the CDR3 is TGTGCCAGCAGCCAAGCCCTCGAAAATGAAAGGCAGTTCTTC. The rearrangement uses TRBV7-9 and TRBJ2-1; no clear D. V lost 5 bases and J 12 bases, leaving 20 bases between the germline ends. The CDR3 loop spans 14 amino acids. Germline loops: CDR1 SEHNR, CDR2 FQNEAQ (reference sequence).

The CDR3 here is CASSLGDRVYGDTQYF. Here the CDR3 DNA reads TGCGCCAGCAGCTTGGGGGACAGGGTATACGGAGATACGCAGTATTTT. The genes are TRBV5-1 and TRBJ2-3; the match to TRBD1 covers 9 bases. The length of the CDR3 is 16 residues. The germline gives CDR1 SGHRS, CDR2 YFSETQ. Unmatched junction bases numbered 7, after V lost 0 bases and J lost 5 bases.

The V call is TRBV9, the J call TRBJ1-2; D ambiguous. Trimming stripped 4 bases from V and 0 bases from J, with 10 bases between. From germline, CDR1 is SGDLS and CDR2 YYNGEE. There are 14 residues in the CDR3. DNA of the CDR3: TGTGCCAGCAGCCAAGACGGAGCTAACTATGGCTACACCTTC. Amino acids: CASSQDGANYGYTF.

This clone has only a few counts. The CDR3 region is CASSPPPPRGATDTQYF. CDR3 bases: TGTGCCAGCAGCCCGCCCCCCCCCAGGGGCGCAACAGATACGCAGTATTTT. The rearrangement links TRBV7-2 to TRBJ2-3, with D perhaps TRBD1 (6 bases). V shed 5 bases and J shed 3 bases, with 21 bases lying between them. CDR1 and CDR2 from the germline V gene are SGHTA and FQGNSA. The CDR3 contains 17 residues.

The chain is built from TRBV6-5 and TRBJ2-4; 7 bases map to TRBD1. Germline V gene sequence: CDR1 MNHEY, CDR2 SVGAGI. J lost 7 bases, V lost 5 bases, and 5 bases had no gene match. The CDR3 totals 13 residues. The CDR3 DNA reads TGTGCCAGCAGTCCCACAGGGGTCAACATTCAGTACTTC. Amino acid sequence: CASSPTGVNIQYF.

This clone was seen only a few times. The chain has TRBV23-1 and TRBJ1-1; no clear D gene. TRBV23-1 is marked as an open reading frame, function uncertain. V was clipped by 3 bases and J by 0 bases, with 11 bases between them. There are 15 residues in the CDR3. The CDR3 coding sequence is TGCGCCAGCAGTCATCAGCCCCATATGAACACTGAAGCTTTCTTT. Protein: CASSHQPHMNTEAFF.

This chain links TRBV6-6 with TRBJ2-7; no clear D. Germline-derived CDR1 and CDR2 are MNHNY and SVGAGI (reference sequence). The CDR3 is made up of 13 amino acids. The ends were cut back, 0 bases at V and 6 bases at J, with 9 bases in the middle. In DNA form, the CDR3 reads TGTGCCAGCAGTTACTCGAAGGAAGGCGAGCAGTACTTC. This gives the protein CASSYSKEGEQYF.

This clone was recorded at least ten times. The gene calls are TRBV29-1 and TRBJ2-4; D may match TRBD1 or TRBD2 (5 bases each). Germline V CDR1 and CDR2: SQVTM, ANQGSEA. V was pared by 6 bases and J by 8 bases, with 23 bases between. This CDR3 contains 15 residues. The CDR3 loop is CSVANRRERGDIQYF. The CDR3 nucleotides are TGCAGCGTCGCCAACCGCAGGGAACGAGGGGACATTCAGTACTTC.

This clone was observed a handful of times. Compared with germline, one end of the junction differs, possibly owing to a read error. The V gene is TRBV18, the J gene TRBJ2-1; D call uncertain. This CDR3 has 15 amino acids. CDR1 is KGHSH and CDR2 is LQKENI in the germline V gene. CDR3 loop: CASSPQQYSYNEQFF. The CDR3 region has the DNA TGTGCCAGCTCCCCACAGCAGTACTCCTACAATGAGCAGTTCTTC.

This clone has a handful of counts. The chain combines TRBV7-9 with TRBJ1-3, with no clear D. The CDR3 is 12 amino acids. Germline V gene sequence: CDR1 SEHNR, CDR2 FQNEAQ (reference sequence). V lost 8 bases and J 4 bases, leaving 9 bases between the germline ends. The CDR3 here is CASRSVGNTIYF. CDR3 DNA: TGTGCCAGCCGCTCGGTGGGAAACACCATATATTTT.

This clone turned up a few times. The chain has TRBV7-2 and TRBJ1-5; 7 bases match TRBD1. With V trimmed by 5 bases and J by 5 bases, 6 bases remained unmatched. This CDR3 is built from 14 residues. CDR1 is SGHTA and CDR2 is FQGNSA in the germline V gene. CDR3 in DNA: TGTGCCAGCAGCCTCCGGGACAGAGATCAGCCCCAGCATTTT. Protein product: CASSLRDRDQPQHF.

The sample holds a few counts of this clone. This sequence joins TRBV5-4 and TRBJ2-3; 10 nucleotides line up with TRBD2. V lost 3 bases, J lost 2 bases, and 3 bases stayed unmatched. CDR3 length: 15 amino acids. The germline CDR1 and CDR2 sequences are SGHNT and YYREEE (reference sequence). CDR3 residues: CASSYGLADTDTQYF. The CDR3 nucleotides read TGTGCCAGCAGCTATGGACTAGCGGACACAGATACGCAGTATTTT.

This clone was recorded many times. The CDR3 region is CASSPRQGAAANEKLFF. CDR3 nucleotides: TGTGCCAGCTCACCACGACAGGGGGCGGCGGCTAATGAAAAACTGTTTTTT. The rearrangement links TRBV18 to TRBJ1-4; TRBD1 agrees at 10 bases. V lost 1 base, J lost 3 bases, and 5 bases stayed unmatched. The CDR3 consists of 17 residues. Germline V CDR1 and CDR2: KGHSH, LQKENI.